This is a list of T cell receptor beta chains from one sample in a study of cytotoxic CD8 clonotypes in ibrutinib-treated CLL. Profiling relied on immunoSEQ multiplex PCR, and the TCRdb table lists in-frame clones only, not all of them. The sample comprises about 120,000 clones, 58% of which are singletons, and about 40% rests with the top ten. Specimen: PBMCs, collected after 24 months of ibrutinib treatment. The receptors come from a human donor with chronic lymphocytic leukemia. Each CDR3 is given with its conserved first and last residue. A D gene is named only where the DNA matches it firmly. Clone size, where shown, is once, few, many, or a class for clones that have expanded.

CDR3aa: CASSPPDTNTEAFF
CDR3nt: TGTGCCAGCTCACCGCCGGACACGAACACTGAAGCTTTCTTT
v_gene: TRBV18
d_gene: -
abundance: few
j_gene: TRBJ1-1

CDR3aa: CASSPNLGGQETQYF
CDR3nt: TGTGCCAGCAGCCCCAATTTGGGGGGCCAGGAGACCCAGTACTTC
v_gene: TRBV7-2
d_gene: -
abundance: few
j_gene: TRBJ2-5

CDR3aa: CASSASGTTADTQYF
CDR3nt: TGTGCCAGCAGCGCCTCGGGGACCACGGCAGATACGCAGTATTTT
v_gene: TRBV9
d_gene: -
abundance: few
j_gene: TRBJ2-3

CDR3aa: CASSVGQMNSPLHF
CDR3nt: TGTGCCAGCAGCGTAGGGCAGATGAATTCACCCCTCCACTTT
v_gene: TRBV9
d_gene: -
abundance: few
j_gene: TRBJ1-6

CDR3aa: CASSLATGQETQYF
CDR3nt: TGCGCCAGCAGCTTGGCGACAGGCCAAGAGACCCAGTACTTC
v_gene: TRBV5-1
d_gene: -
abundance: -
j_gene: TRBJ2-5

CDR3aa: CSVVHLGEETQYF
CDR3nt: TGCAGCGTTGTGCACCTAGGAGAAGAGACCCAGTACTTC
v_gene: TRBV29-1
d_gene: -
abundance: -
j_gene: TRBJ2-5

CDR3aa: CASSLVGSGNTIYF
CDR3nt: TGTGCCAGCAGCTTGGTGGGCTCTGGAAACACCATATATTTT
v_gene: TRBV5-4
d_gene: -
abundance: -
j_gene: TRBJ1-3

CDR3aa: CASRPEGPLGYEQYF
CDR3nt: TGTGCCAGCAGACCCGAGGGACCCTTGGGCTACGAGCAGTACTTC
v_gene: TRBV27
d_gene: -
abundance: -
j_gene: TRBJ2-7

CDR3aa: CAAGTDEAFF
CDR3nt: TGCGCTGCCGGGACAGATGAAGCTTTCTTT
v_gene: TRBV29-1
d_gene: TRBD1
abundance: few
j_gene: TRBJ1-1

CDR3aa: CASSPGKTGNTEAFF
CDR3nt: TGTGCCAGCAGCCCGGGAAAGACAGGGAACACTGAAGCTTTCTTT
v_gene: TRBV6-1
d_gene: -
abundance: once
j_gene: TRBJ1-1

CDR3aa: CSARQGGTEAFF
CDR3nt: TGCAGCGCCCGACAGGGTGGCACTGAAGCTTTCTTT
v_gene: TRBV29-1
d_gene: TRBD1
abundance: -
j_gene: TRBJ1-1

CDR3aa: CASSERTAGNEKLFF
CDR3nt: TGTGCCAGCAGTGAAAGGACCGCGGGTAATGAAAAACTGTTTTTT
v_gene: TRBV2
d_gene: -
abundance: -
j_gene: TRBJ1-4

CDR3aa: CASSYSAAGGTETQYF
CDR3nt: TGTGCCAGCAGTTACTCCGCAGCGGGGGGGACAGAGACCCAGTACTTC
v_gene: TRBV6-5
d_gene: TRBD2
abundance: -
j_gene: TRBJ2-5

CDR3aa: CASGRLSTGGMKQFF
CDR3nt: TGTGCCAGCGGACGACTAAGCACCGGAGGAATGAAGCAGTTCTTC
v_gene: TRBV28
d_gene: -
abundance: -
j_gene: TRBJ2-1

CDR3aa: CASSPDTGTRGYTF
CDR3nt: TGTGCCAGCTCACCTGATACAGGGACGCGGGGCTACACCTTC
v_gene: TRBV18
d_gene: -
abundance: -
j_gene: TRBJ1-2

CDR3aa: CASSLDRGRFWNYGYTF
CDR3nt: TGTGCCAGCAGCTTAGACAGGGGGCGATTCTGGAACTATGGCTACACCTTC
v_gene: TRBV5-6
d_gene: TRBD1
abundance: few
j_gene: TRBJ1-2

CDR3aa: CASSPRERSLYEQYF
CDR3nt: TGTGCCAGCAGCCCCCGCGAACGGTCCCTATACGAGCAGTACTTC
v_gene: TRBV9
d_gene: -
abundance: -
j_gene: TRBJ2-7

CDR3aa: CSVETDRGGNEQFF
CDR3nt: TGCAGCGTTGAAACGGACAGGGGTGGCAATGAGCAGTTCTTC
v_gene: TRBV29-1
d_gene: TRBD1
abundance: -
j_gene: TRBJ2-1

CDR3aa: CASSLGDYNNEQFF
CDR3nt: TGCGCCAGCAGCTTGGGAGACTACAACAATGAGCAGTTCTTC
v_gene: TRBV5-1
d_gene: -
abundance: -
j_gene: TRBJ2-1

CDR3aa: CASSSFTGSDSPLHF
CDR3nt: TGTGCCAGCAGTTCCTTCACAGGGAGCGATTCACCCCTCCACTTT
v_gene: TRBV7-2
d_gene: -
abundance: -
j_gene: TRBJ1-6

CDR3aa: CSATPSLTGMTEAFF
CDR3nt: TGCAGCGCGACCCCCTCTCTGACAGGGATGACTGAAGCTTTCTTT
v_gene: TRBV29-1
d_gene: TRBD1
abundance: -
j_gene: TRBJ1-1

CDR3aa: CASSYGTGYQETQYF
CDR3nt: TGCGCCAGCAGCTACGGGACAGGGTACCAAGAGACCCAGTACTTC
v_gene: TRBV5-1
d_gene: TRBD1
abundance: few
j_gene: TRBJ2-5

CDR3aa: CASSVAGGPYNEQFF
CDR3nt: TGTGCCAGCAGCGTAGCCGGGGGGCCGTACAATGAGCAGTTCTTC
v_gene: TRBV9
d_gene: -
abundance: -
j_gene: TRBJ2-1

CDR3aa: CASSLAGTGTGELFF
CDR3nt: TGTGCTAGCAGCTTAGCAGGGACAGGGACCGGGGAGCTGTTTTTT
v_gene: TRBV7-7
d_gene: TRBD1
abundance: -
j_gene: TRBJ2-2

CDR3aa: CASSWAENYGYTF
CDR3nt: TGTGCCAGTAGTTGGGCCGAGAACTATGGCTACACCTTC
v_gene: TRBV19
d_gene: -
abundance: -
j_gene: TRBJ1-2

CDR3aa: CASSPGLAGGPKQETQYF
CDR3nt: TGTGCCAGCTCACCCGGACTAGCGGGGGGCCCGAAACAAGAGACCCAGTACTTC
v_gene: TRBV18
d_gene: TRBD2
abundance: many
j_gene: TRBJ2-5

CDR3aa: CASSLGPGKGYEQYF
CDR3nt: TGTGCCAGCAGTTTGGGGCCAGGGAAGGGGTACGAGCAGTACTTC
v_gene: TRBV5-6
d_gene: -
abundance: -
j_gene: TRBJ2-7

CDR3aa: CASSAGSGNYGYTF
CDR3nt: TGTGCCAGCAGTGCAGGCAGCGGCAACTATGGCTACACCTTC
v_gene: TRBV9
d_gene: -
abundance: -
j_gene: TRBJ1-2

CDR3aa: CAWSRTSGGLETQYF
CDR3nt: TGTGCCTGGAGCCGGACTAGCGGGGGATTAGAGACCCAGTACTTC
v_gene: TRBV30
d_gene: TRBD2
abundance: -
j_gene: TRBJ2-5

CDR3aa: CAWSATSGAYEQYF
CDR3nt: TGTGCCTGGAGCGCGACTAGCGGGGCCTACGAGCAGTACTTC
v_gene: TRBV30
d_gene: TRBD2
abundance: -
j_gene: TRBJ2-7

CDR3aa: CASSQLFGRETNEKLFF
CDR3nt: TGCGCCAGCAGCCAGCTCTTTGGACGGGAAACTAATGAAAAACTGTTTTTT
v_gene: TRBV4-1
d_gene: -
abundance: -
j_gene: TRBJ1-4

CDR3aa: CASSKGGNEQYF
CDR3nt: TGTGCCAGCAGCAAAGGGGGCAACGAGCAGTACTTC
v_gene: TRBV21-1
d_gene: -
abundance: once
j_gene: TRBJ2-7

CDR3aa: CSAGTGETQYF
CDR3nt: TGCAGCGCCGGGACAGGGGAGACCCAGTACTTC
v_gene: TRBV29-1
d_gene: TRBD1
abundance: -
j_gene: TRBJ2-5

CDR3aa: CASRLSGANVLTF
CDR3nt: TGTGCCAGCAGGTTAAGTGGGGCCAACGTCCTGACTTTC
v_gene: TRBV7-3
d_gene: -
abundance: -
j_gene: TRBJ2-6

CDR3aa: CASSLWKDVNSPLHF
CDR3nt: TGTGCCAGCAGTTTATGGAAGGACGTCAATTCACCCCTCCACTTT
v_gene: TRBV27
d_gene: -
abundance: -
j_gene: TRBJ1-6

CDR3aa: CASSLETSGGGTQYF
CDR3nt: TGTGCCAGCAGTTTGGAGACCTCCGGGGGTGGTACGCAGTATTTT
v_gene: TRBV27
d_gene: -
abundance: few
j_gene: TRBJ2-3

CDR3aa: CASHTGPYEQYF
CDR3nt: TGTGCCAGTCATACAGGACCCTACGAGCAGTACTTC
v_gene: TRBV6-5
d_gene: -
abundance: -
j_gene: TRBJ2-7

CDR3aa: CASSPGPPAGGNTIYF
CDR3nt: TGTGCCAGCTCACCAGGGCCCCCGGCAGGGGGAAACACCATATATTTT
v_gene: TRBV18
d_gene: -
abundance: -
j_gene: TRBJ1-3

CDR3aa: CASSQGLDSSPLHF
CDR3nt: TGTGCCAGCAGCCAGGGCCTGGATTCCTCACCCCTCCACTTT
v_gene: TRBV5-4
d_gene: -
abundance: few
j_gene: TRBJ1-6

CDR3aa: CATSRVDRDTGELFF
CDR3nt: TGTGCCACCAGCAGAGTGGACAGGGATACCGGGGAGCTGTTTTTT
v_gene: TRBV15
d_gene: TRBD1
abundance: -
j_gene: TRBJ2-2

CDR3aa: CSVAPMGRSNEQFF
CDR3nt: TGCAGCGTTGCGCCAATGGGCCGAAGCAATGAGCAGTTCTTC
v_gene: TRBV29-1
d_gene: -
abundance: -
j_gene: TRBJ2-1

CDR3aa: CASSLGQGITYEQYF
CDR3nt: TGTGCCAGCAGCCTAGGACAGGGTATAACCTACGAGCAGTACTTC
v_gene: TRBV9
d_gene: TRBD1
abundance: -
j_gene: TRBJ2-7

CDR3aa: CASSLGGTGYTDTQYF
CDR3nt: TGTGCCAGCAGCTTAGGTGGGACAGGCTACACAGATACGCAGTATTTT
v_gene: TRBV11-1
d_gene: TRBD1
abundance: -
j_gene: TRBJ2-3